This section outlines one T cell receptor beta chain sequence together with its context. This clonotype was observed a few times. Its antigen is not yet known. One base away there is no much larger clone; base qualities are not given. Clipping removes 6 bases from V and 4 bases from J, with 13 as the unmatched junction base count. The CDR3 holds 17 amino acids from the cysteine to the phenylalanine. The sequence is cut down to CDR3 DNA, 51 bases in frame from base 1. Sequences SGHAT (CDR1) and FQNNGV (CDR2) are obtained from the germline V gene. This sample stems from a study of T-cell memory formation after mild COVID-19 (dated by TCRdb to 2020 to 2023). General notes on the study: TCR sequence clusters from the two donors were largely donor specific. In a couple of donors, T-cell clones that expanded and contracted after mild COVID-19 were tracked by sequencing TCRalpha and TCRbeta repertoires over time. Two young, previously healthy adult volunteers, one female and one male, were included in the cohort.

The paper as a whole reports these results and caveats: From day 15 to 85, contracting clones showed balanced CD4/CD8 phenotypes, whereas a second wave of clones that expanded from day 15 to 37 leaned towards CD4+. Only two mild cases were covered in the study, and larger cohorts including severe cases with pre-infection samples were considered necessary. SARS-CoV-2 specificity of the second-wave clones peaking on day 37 was not confirmed. Contracting CD4+ clones were found mainly in CM and EM memory subsets, while CD8+ clones were enriched in EMRA. The detection of some responding clones in pre-infection memory suggests that pre-existing cross-reactive memory T cells joined the SARS-CoV-2 response.

Ficoll-Paque density gradient centrifugation was the method used to isolate PBMCs. Data came from an Illumina NovaSeq 6000. cDNA libraries for TCRalpha and TCRbeta were prepared by 5'RACE using constant-segment primers, with sample barcodes and unique molecular identifiers added. RNA was extracted from every sample with Trizol reagent. Libraries were amplified in two PCR steps, with a second sample barcode and Illumina TruSeq adapters added in the second step. Libraries were sequenced on an Illumina NovaSeq with 2 x 150 bp paired-end reads. As for the original processing: With migec v1.2.7, reads were demultiplexed and then collapsed into UMI-guided consensus sequences. Using mixcr v2.1.11, UMI consensuses were aligned to TRA and TRB V and J templates and then assembled into clonotypes. A clonotype was counted as expanded or contracted only when both edgeR and NoisET called the clonotype significant, with the noise models trained on biological replicates. For edgeR calls, the cutoffs were a false discovery rate-adjusted p below 0.01 and a log2 fold-change threshold of 1. As an exploratory analysis of dynamics, max-normalized trajectories of the 1000 most abundant clonotypes were examined by PCA with hierarchical clustering. The CD4 or CD8 phenotype of responding clones was assigned using the separately sequenced CD4+ and CD8+ repertoires. TCRdb redid the processing of the public reads, applying fastp at Q25 and MiXCR, and retained in-frame beta chains. Each entry is one CDR3 protein sequence, shown with its most common DNA and genes. TCRdb's processing, not the authors' own work, is the source of the V and J calls. In this sample the table shows approximately 300,000 distinct CDR3 sequences, less than 9.5% of which occur a single time. Of the sample, roughly 23% falls within the top ten clones.

The rearranged segments are TRBV11-2 and TRBJ2-3; the junction holds 10 bases that match TRBD1. Sequencing was performed on PBMCs or a T cell subset sorted from them (not recorded which). The TCR was taken from a man aged 18 to 29 who had mild COVID-19 (a few samples of this study predate the infection). The sample titles of this study are shuffled in the database, so cell type and time point are left out; the donor was told from shared clones. For the CDR3, the sequence is CASSSDRGSWGSDTQYF. The DNA reads TGTGCCAGCAGTTCGGACAGGGGGTCTTGGGGGTCAGATACGCAGTATTTT.